The 23 T cell receptor beta chains below all came from one sample that was sequenced in a study of cytotoxic CD8 clonotypes in ibrutinib-treated CLL. The protocol was immunoSEQ multiplex PCR, while the TCRdb copy is restricted to in-frame clones and leaves out a portion. The table lists about 130,000 clones, 79% of them singletons. This specimen consisted of PBMCs, obtained after 12 months of ibrutinib treatment. Receptor source: a human donor with chronic lymphocytic leukemia.

The chain carries TRBV5-1 and TRBJ2-7; TRBD2 aligns across 10 bases. Per the germline V gene, CDR1 is SGHRS and CDR2 is YFSETQ. This CDR3 region has 16 residues. J was trimmed by 5 bases and V by 0 bases; bases with no gene match: 8. CDR3 sequence: CASSLVSSGSGHEQYF. In DNA form, the CDR3 reads TGCGCCAGCAGCTTGGTGTCTAGCGGGAGTGGTCACGAGCAGTACTTC.

This clone showed up just once. J is TRBJ1-5 and V is TRBV10-2, with D unresolved. The germline gives CDR1 WSHSY, CDR2 SAAADI. CDR3 length equals 13 residues. Trimming removed 6 bases at V and 6 bases at J, with 12 bases between. CDR3 loop: CASRGRVGQPQHF. CDR3 sequence (DNA): TGCGCCAGCAGAGGGAGGGTAGGTCAGCCCCAGCATTTT.

V gene TRBV11-2 combines with J gene TRBJ2-7, with 7 positions matching TRBD1. This CDR3 is built from 14 residues. The V segment lost 3 bases and the J segment 2 bases; nucleotides outside the gene matches: 4. The V gene's germline CDR1 is SGHAT and CDR2 FQNNGV. CDR3 DNA sequence: TGTGCCAGCAGCTTCCGACAGGGCCCCTACGAGCAGTACTTC. It specifies CASSFRQGPYEQYF.

The chain is built from TRBV30 and TRBJ2-7; TRBD1 aligns across 7 bases. The length of the CDR3 is 13 residues. Germline V gene lookup returns CDR1 GTSNPN and CDR2 SVGIG (reference sequence). V lost 2 bases to trimming and J lost 1 base; unmatched junction nucleotides: 2. CDR3 DNA: TGTGCCTGGAGTCTGGGACAGTCCTACGAGCAGTACTTC. Residues: CAWSLGQSYEQYF.

V is TRBV19 and J is TRBJ2-7; TRBD2 matches 14 bases. Losses at the gene ends were 4 bases for V and 6 bases for J; bases not matched to a gene: 8. Germline values: CDR1 LNHDA, CDR2 SQIVND (reference sequence). The CDR3 extends over 16 amino acids. CDR3: CASSRVFGLAGGEQYF. CDR3 nucleotide sequence: TGTGCCAGTAGTAGGGTGTTTGGACTAGCGGGAGGCGAGCAGTACTTC.

The rearrangement links TRBV19 to TRBJ2-7; TRBD2 agrees at 7 bases. The CDR3 is made up of 14 amino acids. With V trimmed by 4 bases and J by 7 bases, 10 bases remained unmatched. Germline V gene sequence: CDR1 LNHDA, CDR2 SQIVND (reference sequence). The CDR3, as DNA: TGTGCCAGTAGTACCAACGGACTAGTCAATGAGCAGTACTTC. This translates into CASSTNGLVNEQYF.

The chain joins TRBV4-2 to TRBJ2-3; weak D call: TRBD2 (6 bases). The ends were cut back, 0 bases at V and 10 bases at J, with 23 bases in the middle. Germline CDR1 reads LGHNA; CDR2 reads YNFKEQ. The CDR3 spans 17 residues. The CDR3 sequence: CASSQDHGNSGRESQYF. The CDR3 DNA follows: TGTGCCAGCAGCCAAGATCATGGGAATAGCGGTCGCGAGTCGCAGTATTTT.

This clone was seen a single time. The rearrangement links TRBV5-4 to TRBJ2-7; 8 bases are shared with TRBD2. Germline CDR1 SGHNT, CDR2 YYREEE (reference sequence). This CDR3 region has 15 residues. Losses at the gene ends were 5 bases for V and 2 bases for J; bases not matched to a gene: 9. The CDR3, as DNA: TGTGCCAGCAGACCCGGGATAGCGGGAACCTACGAGCAGTACTTC. It codes for CASRPGIAGTYEQYF.

This clone occurred a few times. CDR3 loop: CASSPDSTYEQYF. In DNA form, the CDR3 reads TGCGCCAGCAGCCCAGACAGTACCTACGAGCAGTACTTC. This chain connects TRBV4-1 to TRBJ2-7, with a possible D match to TRBD1 (5 bases). Per the germline V gene, CDR1 is MGHRA and CDR2 is YSYEKL. Deletions cut 4 bases from V and 2 bases from J, with 9 bases between. The CDR3 is made up of 13 amino acids.

The chain has TRBV29-1 and TRBJ2-1, with 12 bases lining up with TRBD1. V gave up 4 bases and J gave up 7 bases; unmatched junction bases: 5. The CDR3 has 14 amino acids. In germline, CDR1 is SQVTM, CDR2 ANQGSEA. The CDR3 region is CSVAGTGGWNEQFF. The CDR3 coding sequence is TGCAGCGTTGCCGGGACAGGGGGCTGGAATGAGCAGTTCTTC.

V and J are TRBV7-2 and TRBJ1-2; weak D call: TRBD1 (6 bases). The CDR3 totals 17 residues. CDR1 and CDR2 from the germline V gene are SGHTA and FQGNSA. V lost 5 bases and J 1 base, leaving 20 bases between the germline ends. Written as DNA, the CDR3 is TGTGCCAGCAGCCCAACCTCCGGGACACGTCTTAACTATGGCTACACCTTC. It is translated as CASSPTSGTRLNYGYTF.

The chain employs TRBV5-1 and TRBJ2-3; D is undetermined. This CDR3 is built from 11 residues. Germline values: CDR1 SGHRS, CDR2 YFSETQ. Trimming removed 2 bases from V and 2 bases from J, with 0 bases in between. The CDR3 nucleotides are TGCGCCAGCAGCTTCACAGATACGCAGTATTTT. Translation: CASSFTDTQYF.

The J gene is TRBJ1-3, the V gene TRBV7-2; D is unresolved. CDR3 length: 14 amino acids. Per the germline V gene, CDR1 is SGHTA and CDR2 is FQGNSA. Trimming removed 10 bases at V and 0 bases at J, with 13 bases between. The CDR3 sequence is CATQSRGSGNTIYF. CDR3 DNA: TGTGCCACGCAGAGCCGGGGCTCTGGAAACACCATATATTTT.

The rearrangement uses TRBV6-5 and TRBJ2-1; 12 bases fit TRBD2. The CDR3 totals 13 residues. CDR1 MNHEY and CDR2 SVGAGI come from the germline V gene. V shed 5 bases and J 12 bases; nucleotides not matched to a gene: 5. The CDR3 loop is CASSRLAGDRQFF. The CDR3 bases are TGTGCCAGCAGTAGACTAGCGGGAGACCGGCAGTTCTTC.

The V and J genes are TRBV4-3 and TRBJ2-2; no clear D gene. Per the germline V gene, CDR1 is LGHNA and CDR2 is YSLEER. The CDR3 is 15 residues long. With 4 bases removed from V and 0 bases from J, the gap between germline ends came to 9 bases. The CDR3 DNA follows: TGCGCCAGCAGCCCGCTGCGGACGAACACCGGGGAGCTGTTTTTT. Protein sequence: CASSPLRTNTGELFF.

The chain links TRBV5-1 to TRBJ2-3; unclear D gene. The germline gives CDR1 SGHRS, CDR2 YFSETQ. The V and J ends lost 0 bases and 5 bases respectively, with 10 bases between them. The CDR3 extends over 14 amino acids. The CDR3 DNA reads TGCGCCAGCAGCTTGGCTGATTTAATAGATACGCAGTATTTT. Translation gives CASSLADLIDTQYF.

V and J are TRBV5-4 and TRBJ1-2, with 9 bases fitting TRBD1. Per germline, CDR1 SGHNT and CDR2 YYREEE (reference sequence). V lost 9 bases to trimming and J lost 1 base; unmatched junction nucleotides: 10. The CDR3 sequence is 15 residues long. The CDR3 is CATTSTGGDNYGYTF. The CDR3 nucleotides are TGTGCCACAACTAGCACAGGGGGCGATAACTATGGCTACACCTTC. Supplemented by reference TRBV5-4 and TRBJ1-2, the full variable domain reads ETGVTQSPTHLIKTRGQQVTLRCSSQSGHNTVSWYQQALGQGPQFIFQYYREEENGRGNFPPRFSGLQFPNYSSELNVNALELDDSALYLCATTSTGGDNYGYTFGSGTRLTVV.

The chain carries TRBV27 and TRBJ2-7; 10 nucleotides align to TRBD2. Germline loops: CDR1 MNHEY, CDR2 SMNVEV (reference sequence). The trim removed 5 bases at V and 4 bases at J, leaving 5 bases unmatched. The CDR3 sequence is 14 residues long. Written as DNA, the CDR3 is TGTGCCAGCAGTATCAGCGGGAGGGTGTACGAGCAGTACTTC. This translates into CASSISGRVYEQYF.

CDR3 nucleotide sequence: TGTGCCAGTAGTACCCGCCCTGGACTAGCGGGGAACACCGGGGAGCTGTTTTTT. Translated: CASSTRPGLAGNTGELFF. The genes are TRBV19 and TRBJ2-2; TRBD2 matches at 11 bases. After removal of 4 bases from V and 1 base from J, the junction contained 8 bases not matched to a gene. The CDR3 has 18 amino acids. Per germline, CDR1 LNHDA and CDR2 SQIVND (reference sequence).

This clone was counted between two and nine times. The V call is TRBV6-5, the J call TRBJ1-5, with 11 bases identical to TRBD1. Unmatched junction bases numbered 3, after V lost 6 bases and J lost 2 bases. Germline values: CDR1 MNHEY, CDR2 SVGAGI. This CDR3 contains 15 residues. The CDR3 here is CASRGQGDGNQPQHF. The CDR3 DNA follows: TGTGCCAGCAGGGGACAGGGGGATGGCAATCAGCCCCAGCATTTT.

The chain links TRBV7-3 to TRBJ2-1; 9 bases are shared with TRBD2. Germline CDR1 is SGHTA and CDR2 is FQGTGA. V lost 0 bases and J lost 8; bases outside the gene matches: 5. This CDR3 is built from 15 residues. The CDR3 DNA is TGTGCCAGCAGCTTAACTGATAGCGGGAGCGATGAGCAGTTCTTC. Protein sequence: CASSLTDSGSDEQFF.

The rearrangement joins TRBV18 to TRBJ2-5; the D gene is possibly TRBD1 (6 bases). This CDR3 contains 14 residues. The V and J ends lost 3 bases and 4 bases respectively, with 12 bases between them. Germline loops: CDR1 KGHSH, CDR2 LQKENI. The CDR3: CASSPRGTGETQYF. For the CDR3, the DNA is TGTGCCAGCTCACCCAGGGGTACGGGAGAGACCCAGTACTTC.

The rearrangement uses TRBV7-6 and TRBJ2-2, with D possibly matching TRBD2 (6 bases). The germline CDR1 and CDR2 sequences are SGHVS and FNYEAQ. This CDR3 has 13 amino acids. The V end lost 7 bases, the J end lost 7 bases, and 13 bases lay between the germline ends. This CDR3 reads CASTTGVVGELFF. CDR3 DNA: TGTGCCAGCACCACGGGAGTGGTCGGGGAGCTGTTTTTT.